The next 18 T cell receptor beta chains were all read from a single sample in a study of blood T cell repertoires in COVID-19. Clones were read by immunoSEQ multiplex PCR, and TCRdb kept only the in-frame ones, dropping some. The sample contains some 67,000 clones, approximately 79% of which appear only once. Sequencing used peripheral blood. Every receptor here comes from an older woman with acute or convalescent COVID-19.

The table lists this clone with a count of one. The chain is built from TRBV7-3 and TRBJ2-6; D may be TRBD2 (6 bases). CDR3 length equals 16 residues. The V end was cut by 0 bases, the J end by 2 bases, with 8 bases between. Germline V CDR1 and CDR2: SGHTA, FQGTGA. Here the CDR3 reads CASSLTSGAGANVLTF. CDR3 nucleotide sequence: TGTGCCAGCAGCTTAACGTCGGGGGCTGGGGCCAACGTCCTGACTTTC. Based on the CDR3 plus reference TRBV7-3 and TRBJ2-6, the full variable domain is GAGVSQTPSNKVTEKGKYVELRCDPISGHTALYWYRQSLGQGPEFLIYFQGTGAADDSGLPNDRFFAVRPEGSVSTLKIQRTERGDSAVYLCASSLTSGAGANVLTFGAGSRLTVL.

The chain joins TRBV19 to TRBJ2-2; tentative D call: TRBD2 (6 bases). The V gene's germline CDR1 is LNHDA and CDR2 SQIVND (reference sequence). V was pared by 9 bases and J by 1 base, with 15 bases between. The CDR3 has 15 amino acids. The CDR3 sequence is CASKSGTQNTGELFF. CDR3 bases: TGTGCCAGCAAATCCGGGACTCAGAACACCGGGGAGCTGTTTTTT.

V gene TRBV7-2 combines with J gene TRBJ1-2, with no clear D. The CDR3 has 14 residues. V lost 4 bases, J lost 3 bases, and 12 bases lay in between. Per the germline V gene, CDR1 is SGHTA and CDR2 is FQGNSA. The CDR3 sequence: CASSYSPRDYGYTF. In DNA form, the CDR3 reads TGTGCCAGCAGCTACAGCCCGAGGGACTATGGCTACACCTTC.

This chain links TRBV4-1 with TRBJ2-5; tentatively, D is TRBD1 (6 bases). This CDR3 has 14 amino acids. V was pared by 1 base and J by 4 bases, with 10 bases between. Germline V gene sequence: CDR1 MGHRA, CDR2 YSYEKL. CDR3 DNA: TGCGCCAGCAGCCAAGTCAGCAGGGGAGAGACCCAGTACTTC. Translation gives CASSQVSRGETQYF.

The chain combines TRBV5-1 with TRBJ1-4, with 9 bases fitting TRBD1. Germline-derived CDR1 and CDR2 are SGHRS and YFSETQ. Losses at the gene ends were 0 bases for V and 10 bases for J; bases not matched to a gene: 10. CDR3 size: 16 residues. The CDR3 DNA is TGCGCCAGCAGCTTGGATGTTGGGACAGGGACGGGAAAACTGTTTTTT. It translates to CASSLDVGTGTGKLFF. Full variable domain (remainder filled in from reference TRBV5-1 and TRBJ1-4): KAGVTQTPRYLIKTRGQQVTLSCSPISGHRSVSWYQQTPGQGLQFLFEYFSETQRNKGNFPGRFSGRQFSNSRSEMNVSTLELGDSALYLCASSLDVGTGTGKLFFGSGTQLSVL.

This clone was counted a few times. The chain has TRBV27 and TRBJ2-7; maybe TRBD2 (5 bases). The CDR3 length is 17 residues. From germline, CDR1 is MNHEY and CDR2 SMNVEV (reference sequence). With 2 bases removed from V and 0 bases from J, the gap between germline ends came to 17 bases. CDR3: CASSLLSGSEGSYEQYF. Here the CDR3 DNA reads TGTGCCAGCAGTTTACTTAGTGGCAGTGAGGGCTCCTACGAGCAGTACTTC.

The chain couples TRBV10-3 to TRBJ1-2; no clear D gene. The CDR3 contains 14 residues. Germline-derived CDR1 and CDR2 are ENHRY and SYGVKD. Trimming took 0 bases from V and 2 from J, leaving 7 bases between them. The CDR3: CAISESTVNYGYTF. The CDR3 DNA sequence: TGTGCCATCAGTGAGTCAACAGTCAACTATGGCTACACCTTC.

This chain joins TRBV5-1 and TRBJ1-2; TRBD1 agrees at 8 bases. V lost 0 bases and J lost 8; bases outside the gene matches: 3. The germline gives CDR1 SGHRS, CDR2 YFSETQ. CDR3 length: 13 residues. This CDR3 reads CASSLDRGDGYTF. The CDR3 nucleotides read TGCGCCAGCAGCTTGGACAGGGGGGACGGCTACACCTTC.

This clone was seen only once. CDR3 nucleotides: TGTGCCAGCAGTTTATTCGGGGGCTACGAGCAGTACTTC. This codes for CASSLFGGYEQYF. V and J are TRBV12-3 or TRBV12-4 and TRBJ2-7; D might be TRBD2 (6 bases). The CDR3 runs to 13 residues. V lost 2 bases, J lost 3 bases, and 8 bases lay in between.

The table lists this clone with a count of one. V usage is TRBV6-6 and J usage is TRBJ1-2; 10 bases match TRBD1. The CDR3 contains 15 residues. The germline V gene has CDR1 MNHNY and CDR2 SVGAGI (reference sequence). After removal of 7 bases from V and 4 bases from J, the junction contained 9 bases not matched to a gene. For the CDR3, the DNA is TGTGCCAGCAACGAACCGGGACAGGGGACCTATGGCTACACCTTC. Amino acid sequence: CASNEPGQGTYGYTF.

The chain combines TRBV18 with TRBJ2-7; D might be TRBD2 (6 bases). Trimming left V 5 bases short and J 1 base short, with 9 bases between. Per germline, CDR1 KGHSH and CDR2 LQKENI. CDR3 size: 13 residues. The CDR3 reads CASSGGASYEQYF. CDR3 DNA sequence: TGTGCCAGCTCAGGAGGGGCGTCCTACGAGCAGTACTTC.

The chain links TRBV7-2 to TRBJ1-1; 7 bases are a match to TRBD1. Germline lookup yields CDR1 SGHTA and CDR2 FQGNSA. The length of the CDR3 is 14 residues. J was trimmed by 1 base and V by 6 bases; bases with no gene match: 5. The CDR3 DNA reads as TGTGCCAGCAGACCATGGACAGGGAACACTGAAGCTTTCTTT. Protein: CASRPWTGNTEAFF.

This clone was observed a single time. The CDR3 loop is CASSIGQGHTDTQYF. The DNA for the CDR3 is TGTGCCAGTAGTATAGGACAGGGCCACACAGATACGCAGTATTTT. The V and J genes are TRBV19 and TRBJ2-3; 7 positions match TRBD1. Trimming removed 1 base from V and 2 bases from J; junction bases left unmatched: 3. CDR3 length equals 15 residues. Germline loops: CDR1 LNHDA, CDR2 SQIVND (reference sequence). The entire variable domain, with the rest obtained from reference TRBV19 and TRBJ2-3, is as follows: DGGITQSPKYLFRKEGQNVTLSCEQNLNHDAMYWYRQDPGQGLRLIYYSQIVNDFQKGDIAEGYSVSREKKESFPLTVTSAQKNPTAFYLCASSIGQGHTDTQYFGPGTRLTVL.

The rearrangement joins TRBV3-1 (or the pseudogene TRBV3-2) to TRBJ2-7, with no clear D. The CDR3 is made up of 13 amino acids. CDR1 is LGHDT, CDR2 YNNKEL, per germline (reference sequence). The ends were cut back, 4 bases at V and 0 bases at J, with 7 bases in the middle. The CDR3 sequence: CASSPTLSYEQYF. Written as DNA, the CDR3 is TGTGCCAGCAGCCCTACTCTCTCCTACGAGCAGTACTTC.

V is TRBV27 and J is TRBJ2-7; 7 bases align to TRBD1. The germline gives CDR1 MNHEY, CDR2 SMNVEV (reference sequence). This CDR3 spans 16 amino acids. V lost 5 bases and J lost 4; bases outside the gene matches: 14. The CDR3 sequence is CASSPSQGDSPYEQYF. CDR3 nucleotide sequence: TGTGCCAGCAGTCCCAGTCAAGGGGACAGCCCTTACGAGCAGTACTTC.

This rearrangement joins TRBV7-6 to TRBJ2-1; D is possibly TRBD2 (5 bases). The CDR3 is 15 residues long. In germline, CDR1 is SGHVS, CDR2 FNYEAQ. This CDR3 reads CAVATSRSGLTEQFF. Here the CDR3 DNA reads TGTGCTGTAGCGACCAGCAGGTCCGGGCTCACAGAGCAGTTCTTC.

This clone was seen just once. This chain connects TRBV2 to TRBJ1-3; D is undetermined. The CDR3 sequence is 18 residues long. Germline V lookup: CDR1 SNHLY, CDR2 FYNNEI. V was cut by 2 bases and J by 3 bases, with 20 bases left in between. As DNA, the CDR3 is TGTGCCAGCAGTGAATCTGGGTCCGCAGGAATCGGTGGAAACACCATATATTTT. As protein: CASSESGSAGIGGNTIYF.

The CDR3 nucleotides are TGTGCCAGCAGCGGACGGACTAGCGGAACCGGGGAGCTGTTTTTT. Encoded protein: CASSGRTSGTGELFF. This chain links TRBV5-4 with TRBJ2-2, with 10 nucleotides matching TRBD2. The germline V gene encodes CDR1 SGHNT and CDR2 YYREEE (reference sequence). The CDR3 spans 15 residues. Trimming cost V 4 bases and J 5 bases; bases outside gene matches: 5.